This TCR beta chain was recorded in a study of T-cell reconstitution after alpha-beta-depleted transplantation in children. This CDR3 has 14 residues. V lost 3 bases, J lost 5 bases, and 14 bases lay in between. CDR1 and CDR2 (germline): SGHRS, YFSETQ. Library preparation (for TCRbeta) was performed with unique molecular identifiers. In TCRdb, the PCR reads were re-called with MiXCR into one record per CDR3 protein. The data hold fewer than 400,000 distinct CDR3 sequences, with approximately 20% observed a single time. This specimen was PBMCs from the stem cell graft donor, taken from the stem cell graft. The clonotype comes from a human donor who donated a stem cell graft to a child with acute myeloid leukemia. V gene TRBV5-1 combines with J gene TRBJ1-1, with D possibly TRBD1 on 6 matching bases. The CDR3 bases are TGCGCCAGCAGCTCCGGGGGCGGTGGGACTGAAGCTTTCTTT. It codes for CASSSGGGGTEAFF.